This T cell receptor (beta chain) was recovered during a study of T-cell reconstitution after alpha-beta-depleted transplantation in children. The CDR3 length is 13 residues. Germline-derived CDR1 and CDR2 are SNHLY and FYNNEI. V dropped 7 bases and J dropped 5 bases, with 14 bases sitting between them. Preparing the TCRbeta library involved the use of unique molecular identifiers. TCRdb re-called the PCR reads through MiXCR, storing one row per CDR3 protein. The sample holds around 580,000 distinct CDR3 sequences, 27% seen once. The chain uses TRBV2 and TRBJ2-5, with D tentatively TRBD1 or TRBD2 (5 bases each). Sequenced here: PBMCs, sampled before TCRalphabeta/CD19-depleted stem cell transplant. The clonotype comes from a boy under three years old with Wiskott-Aldrich syndrome, due to receive a stem cell transplant. CDR3 region: CASKVIREETQYF. The DNA of the CDR3 is TGTGCCAGCAAGGTCATCAGGGAGGAGACCCAGTACTTC.